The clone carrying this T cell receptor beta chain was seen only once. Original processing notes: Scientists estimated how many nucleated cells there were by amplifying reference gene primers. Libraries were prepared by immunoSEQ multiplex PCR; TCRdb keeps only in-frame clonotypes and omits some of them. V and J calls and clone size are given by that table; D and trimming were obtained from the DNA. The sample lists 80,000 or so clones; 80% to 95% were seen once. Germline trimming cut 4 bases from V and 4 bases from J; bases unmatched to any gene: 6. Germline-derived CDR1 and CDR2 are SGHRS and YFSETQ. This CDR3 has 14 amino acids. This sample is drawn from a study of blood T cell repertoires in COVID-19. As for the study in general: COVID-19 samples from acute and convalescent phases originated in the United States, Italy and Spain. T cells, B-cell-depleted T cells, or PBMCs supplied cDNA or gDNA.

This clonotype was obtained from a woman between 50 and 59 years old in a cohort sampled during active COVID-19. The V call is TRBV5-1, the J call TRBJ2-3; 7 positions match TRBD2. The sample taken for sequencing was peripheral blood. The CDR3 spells CASSPGRGADTQYF. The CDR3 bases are TGCGCCAGCAGCCCGGGGAGGGGCGCAGATACGCAGTATTTT.